Each of the 30 T cell receptor beta chains below was sequenced from the same sample in a study of neurological immune-mediated disorders. A single record per CDR3 protein comes from TCRdb applying MiXCR to the 5' RACE reads. The profile covers about 62,000 distinct CDR3 sequences, with 3% to 4% appearing a single time and more than 2% taken by the ten largest. The sequenced sample consisted of PBMCs. All receptors derive from a woman aged 45-65 years with multiple sclerosis.

This clonotype was recorded many times. V and J are TRBV5-6 and TRBJ2-5, with D uncertain. The CDR3 sequence is 15 residues long. The germline gives CDR1 SGHDT, CDR2 YYEEEE. V lost 4 bases to trimming and J lost 0 bases, with 13 bases between them. The CDR3 sequence: CASSPAPDYQETQYF. For the CDR3, the DNA is TGTGCCAGCAGCCCCGCCCCCGACTACCAAGAGACCCAGTACTTC. Variable domain in full (rest from reference TRBV5-6 and TRBJ2-5): DAGVTQSPTHLIKTRGQQVTLRCSPKSGHDTVSWYQQALGQGPQFIFQYYEEEERQRGNFPDRFSGHQFPNYSSELNVNALLLGDSALYLCASSPAPDYQETQYFGPGTRLLVL.

This clonotype came up many times. The J gene is TRBJ2-5, the V gene TRBV3-1; 7 bases align to TRBD2. Looked up from germline, CDR1 is LGHDT and CDR2 is YNNKEL (reference sequence). The junction had 12 bases not matched to a gene; V was cut back by 0 bases and J by 5 bases. This CDR3 has 17 residues. The CDR3 loop is CASSQDLGLGPGETQYF. CDR3 in DNA: TGTGCCAGCAGCCAAGATCTAGGACTAGGCCCTGGGGAGACCCAGTACTTC.

This clonotype was found many times. The CDR3 bases are TGTGCCAGCAGTTACTCCTTTACTGAAGCTTTCTTT. Its protein is CASSYSFTEAFF. V usage is TRBV6-2 or TRBV6-3 and J usage is TRBJ1-1; unclear D gene. V was shortened by 0 bases and J by 5 bases, with 4 bases between the two germline ends. Germline V gene data show CDR1 as MNHEY and CDR2 as SVGEGT. This CDR3 spans 12 amino acids.

Ten or more counts support this clonotype. V and J are TRBV3-1 and TRBJ1-2; weak D call: TRBD1 (6 bases). The length of the CDR3 is 13 residues. The germline CDR1 and CDR2 sequences are LGHDT and YNNKEL (reference sequence). V lost 4 bases, J lost 4 bases, and 10 bases lay in between. The CDR3 DNA sequence: TGTGCCAGCAGCCCGGACAGCTCCTATGGCTACACCTTC. Translating it yields CASSPDSSYGYTF.

This clonotype was detected only a few times. V is TRBV11-3 and J is TRBJ2-3; possibly TRBD1 for D (6 bases). Germline-derived CDR1 and CDR2 are SGHNT and YENEEA. V lost 5 bases and J lost 1, with 10 bases in between. This CDR3 comprises 14 residues. CDR3 sequence: CASSQRTGTDTQYF. CDR3 coding DNA: TGTGCCAGCAGCCAACGGACAGGCACAGATACGCAGTATTTT.

This clonotype was counted ten times or more. J is TRBJ1-1 and V is TRBV20-1; 9 bases fit TRBD1. Germline trimming cut 3 bases from V and 5 bases from J; bases unmatched to any gene: 7. The CDR3 totals 14 residues. Germline lookup yields CDR1 DFQATT and CDR2 SNEGSKA (reference sequence). The CDR3 nucleotides read TGCAGTGCTAGTCCCGGGACAGGGAAGACTGAAGCTTTCTTT. It codes for CSASPGTGKTEAFF.

This clonotype was detected ten times or more. This chain links TRBV24-1 with TRBJ2-1; 7 bases agree with TRBD1. With V trimmed by 8 bases and J by 5 bases, 11 bases remained unmatched. Germline V gene sequence: CDR1 KGHDR, CDR2 SFDVKD. This CDR3 region has 15 residues. As DNA, the CDR3 is TGTGCCACCAATACCGGGGACAGAAGAAACAATGAGCAGTTCTTC. Its protein is CATNTGDRRNNEQFF.

This clonotype was counted at least ten times. This rearrangement joins TRBV20-1 to TRBJ1-5; maybe TRBD1 (5 bases). Germline values: CDR1 DFQATT, CDR2 SNEGSKA (reference sequence). Trimming left V 1 base short and J 5 bases short, with 6 bases between. The CDR3 extends over 12 amino acids. CDR3: CSARGGDQPQHF. DNA of the CDR3: TGCAGTGCTAGAGGGGGGGATCAGCCCCAGCATTTT.

The chain employs TRBV7-2 and TRBJ1-5, with D possibly being TRBD1 (5 bases). This CDR3 has 15 amino acids. The germline V and J ends were trimmed by 2 bases and 7 bases, with 15 bases remaining between them. Germline V gene lookup returns CDR1 SGHTA and CDR2 FQGNSA. The CDR3 DNA is TGTGCCAGCAGCTTATCTGGGGGTAGGGAGCAGCCCCAGCATTTT. The encoded protein is CASSLSGGREQPQHF.

This clonotype was counted at least ten times. The gene calls are TRBV4-2 and TRBJ2-1, with 8 bases identical to TRBD2. V shed 6 bases and J 0 bases; nucleotides not matched to a gene: 4. CDR1 and CDR2 (germline): LGHNA, YNFKEQ. CDR3 length: 15 amino acids. CDR3: CASSPSGSSYNEQFF. As DNA, the CDR3 is TGTGCCAGCAGTCCCAGCGGGAGCTCCTACAATGAGCAGTTCTTC.

There are many counts of this clonotype. This chain connects TRBV24-1 to TRBJ2-1; the D is unclear. This CDR3 is 16 amino acids long. With 2 bases removed from V and 3 bases from J, the gap between germline ends came to 13 bases. Germline V gene lookup returns CDR1 KGHDR and CDR2 SFDVKD. Here the CDR3 reads CATSDYPGRNYNEQFF. DNA of the CDR3: TGTGCCACCAGTGATTATCCAGGTCGCAACTACAATGAGCAGTTCTTC.

This clonotype was detected many times. This rearrangement joins TRBV20-1 to TRBJ1-1; maybe TRBD1 (5 bases). Trimming cost V 4 bases and J 3 bases, with 12 bases left between them. CDR1 DFQATT and CDR2 SNEGSKA come from the germline V gene (reference sequence). The CDR3 spans 13 residues. Here the CDR3 DNA reads TGCAGTGCTAATCAGGGATCATACACTGAAGCTTTCTTT. This translates into CSANQGSYTEAFF.

This clonotype was detected many times. This chain joins TRBV21-1 and TRBJ2-2; the table's D call of TRBD1 was not tested on the DNA. TRBV21-1 constitutes a pseudogene. The CDR3 has 16 residues. The CDR3, as DNA: TGTGCCAGCAGCAAAGCGGGGACAGGGACGGCCGGGGAGCTGTTTTTT. It encodes CASSKAGTGTAGELFF.

Many counts were recorded for this clonotype. The chain links TRBV7-2 to TRBJ2-1; D gene unclear. The CDR3 length is 11 residues. V lost 4 bases and J 9 bases, leaving 7 bases between the germline ends. In germline, CDR1 is SGHTA, CDR2 FQGNSA. The CDR3 reads CASSSATEQFF. CDR3 DNA sequence: TGTGCCAGCAGCTCTGCTACTGAGCAGTTCTTC. The entire variable domain, with the rest obtained from reference TRBV7-2 and TRBJ2-1, is as follows: GAGVSQSPSNKVTEKGKDVELRCDPISGHTALYWYRQSLGQGLEFLIYFQGNSAPDKSGLPSDRFSAERTGGSVSTLTIQRTQQEDSAVYLCASSSATEQFFGPGTRLTVL.

This clonotype was picked up many times. This rearrangement joins TRBV12-3 or TRBV12-4 to TRBJ1-5, with unresolved D. The V and J ends lost 3 bases and 6 bases respectively, with 6 bases between them. There are 12 residues in the CDR3. CDR3 loop: CASSFEGQPQHF. The CDR3 nucleotides read TGTGCCAGCAGTTTCGAAGGTCAGCCCCAGCATTTT.

This clonotype was counted many times. This chain uses TRBV4-3 with TRBJ2-1; TRBD2 agrees at 7 bases. There are 13 residues in the CDR3. CDR1 is LGHNA, CDR2 YSLEER, per germline. V was pared by 4 bases and J by 8 bases, with 5 bases of the junction left unmatched. In nucleotides, the CDR3 is TGCGCCAGCAGCCGAACTAGCGCGGATGAGCAGTTCTTC. It is translated as CASSRTSADEQFF.

The chain is built from TRBV6-2 or TRBV6-3 and TRBJ2-2, with 10 positions matching TRBD2. Germline-derived CDR1 and CDR2 are MNHEY and SVGEGT. The CDR3 has 14 amino acids. The trim removed 7 bases at V and 4 bases at J, leaving 3 bases unmatched. CDR3: CASTRTSGTGELFF. CDR3 in DNA: TGTGCCAGCACCCGGACTAGCGGCACCGGGGAGCTGTTTTTT.

This clonotype occurred many times. The rearrangement uses TRBV20-1 and TRBJ1-2; D unresolved. CDR1 DFQATT and CDR2 SNEGSKA come from the germline V gene (reference sequence). The CDR3 is 14 amino acids. Trimming left V 3 bases short and J 3 bases short, with 14 bases between. The DNA for the CDR3 is TGCAGTGCTAGCGACGGGCTGCGGGACTATGGCTACACCTTC. Protein sequence: CSASDGLRDYGYTF.

This clonotype was seen many times. Relative to the germline gene, one junction end is altered; a read error may explain this. This chain links TRBV18 with TRBJ1-1; D is undetermined. The CDR3 is 15 amino acids. Germline CDR1 KGHSH, CDR2 LQKENI. CDR3 protein: CASSSPSAGYTEAFF. CDR3 nucleotides: TGTGCCAGCTCATCACCCTCGGCAGGTTACACTGAAGCTTTCTTT.

This clonotype showed up many times. This chain joins TRBV7-9 and TRBJ2-2, with D hard to call. Germline V gene data show CDR1 as SEHNR and CDR2 as FQNEAQ (reference sequence). The V end lost 1 base, the J end lost 2 bases, and 8 bases lay between the germline ends. The CDR3 length is 15 residues. CDR3 DNA sequence: TGTGCCAGCAGCTTAGAACGGATAAACACCGGGGAGCTGTTTTTT. This gives the protein CASSLERINTGELFF.

This clonotype was seen only a few times. The CDR3 does not end in the conserved phenylalanine or tryptophan, so this is likely a read error. The chain joins TRBV3-1 to TRBJ2-4; D call uncertain. Germline CDR1 LGHDT, CDR2 YNNKEL (reference sequence). The CDR3 length is 20 residues. V gave up 0 bases and J gave up 0 bases, with 21 bases separating them. DNA of the CDR3: TGTGCCAGCAGCCAAGATCTAGGCTCCGGCCGAAGACTAGCCAAAAACATTCAGTACAAC. This gives the protein CASSQDLGSGRRLAKNIQYN.

This clonotype was seen many times. V is TRBV20-1 and J is TRBJ2-7; the D is unclear. This CDR3 region has 12 residues. The V end lost 6 bases, the J end lost 4 bases, and 13 bases lay between the germline ends. The germline CDR1 and CDR2 sequences are DFQATT and SNEGSKA (reference sequence). CDR3 in amino acids: CSAPREGYEQYF. CDR3 nucleotide sequence: TGCAGTGCCCCTAGGGAAGGGTACGAGCAGTACTTC.

This clonotype has a handful of counts. The CDR3: CASSLRDRENTEAFF. The DNA of the CDR3 is TGCGCCAGCAGCCTCCGGGACAGAGAGAACACTGAAGCTTTCTTT. This chain joins TRBV5-1 and TRBJ1-1; 7 bases line up with TRBD1. Germline-derived CDR1 and CDR2 are SGHRS and YFSETQ. This CDR3 contains 15 residues. The ends lost 4 bases at V and 1 base at J; junction bases unmatched: 7.

At least ten counts were recorded for this clonotype. This sequence joins TRBV27 and TRBJ2-5; 9 nucleotides line up with TRBD1. V was pared by 5 bases and J by 5 bases, with 12 bases of the junction left unmatched. The CDR3 is 16 amino acids. Germline lookup yields CDR1 MNHEY and CDR2 SMNVEV (reference sequence). CDR3 bases: TGTGCCAGCAGTGCCTACGGACAGGGGAGGAGGGAGACCCAGTACTTC. Translated, it gives CASSAYGQGRRETQYF.

This clonotype was seen repeatedly, ten times or more. The chain has TRBV12-3 or TRBV12-4 and TRBJ2-1; D is possibly TRBD1 or TRBD2 (7 bases each). CDR3 length equals 14 residues. Trimming stripped 10 bases from V and 8 bases from J, with 21 bases between. CDR3 protein: CATARGGSSDEQFF. The CDR3 DNA sequence: TGTGCCACGGCCAGGGGGGGATCAAGCGATGAGCAGTTCTTC.

This clonotype was counted between two and nine times. Its ends do not fully match the called genes, so a read error is possible. The chain carries TRBV10-3 and TRBJ1-6; no definite D call. The CDR3 runs 13 residues. Per the germline V gene, CDR1 is ENHRY and CDR2 is SYGVKD. CDR3 sequence reads: CAISERTVAPLNF. The CDR3 coding sequence is TGTGCCATCAGTGAAAGGACCGTGGCACCCCTCAACTTT.

This clonotype was recorded many times. The chain carries TRBV9 and TRBJ1-1; D is ambiguous. CDR1 is SGDLS and CDR2 is YYNGEE in the germline V gene. This CDR3 is 14 amino acids long. Trimming removed 3 bases at V and 1 base at J, with 10 bases between. This CDR3 reads CASSGSGGNTEAFF. The CDR3 nucleotides are TGTGCCAGCAGCGGGTCAGGAGGGAACACTGAAGCTTTCTTT.

A note on this clonotype: The junction does not match germline at one end; this may be a read error. In DNA, the CDR3 is TGTGCCAGCGCGGCGGGGAACCGTAATTCACCCCTCAACTTT. Amino acid sequence: CASAAGNRNSPLNF. The V and J genes are TRBV3-1 and TRBJ1-6; D call uncertain. Germline V gene sequence: CDR1 LGHDT, CDR2 YNNKEL (reference sequence). The CDR3 totals 14 residues. Variable domain in full (rest from reference TRBV3-1 and TRBJ1-6): DTAVSQTPKYLVTQMGNDKSIKCEQNLGHDTMYWYKQDSKKFLKIMFSYNNKELIINETVPNRFSPKSPDKAHLNLHINSLELGDSAVYFCASAAGNRNSPLNFGNGTRLTVT.

This clonotype was seen repeatedly, ten times or more. The chain recombines TRBV6-2 or TRBV6-3 with TRBJ2-1; D not resolved. Germline CDR1 MNHEY, CDR2 SVGEGT. The length of the CDR3 is 14 residues. The ends were cut back, 2 bases at V and 4 bases at J, with 9 bases in the middle. In DNA, the CDR3 is TGTGCCAGCAGTTACACGGATACTTACAATGAGCAGTTCTTC. Translating gives CASSYTDTYNEQFF.

This clonotype was observed a handful of times. This chain connects TRBV12-3 or TRBV12-4 to TRBJ1-1; D unclear. This CDR3 has 13 amino acids. Deletions cut 3 bases from V and 3 bases from J, with 8 bases between. Here the CDR3 reads CASSFDGDTEAFF. The CDR3 DNA follows: TGTGCCAGCAGTTTCGACGGAGACACTGAAGCTTTCTTT.